These 9 T cell receptor beta chains came from one sample sequenced in a study of OX40 agonist ivuxolimab in advanced cancers. Measured with immunoSEQ multiplex PCR; TCRdb has only the in-frame clones, and not every one. This sample has fewer than 85,000 clones; around 80% occur once, and the top ten carry around 8%. The sample here was CD4+ or CD8+ T cells sorted from blood, taken in a trial of the OX40 agonist ivuxolimab. Receptor source: an adult with an advanced solid tumor such as melanoma, head and neck, liver or kidney cancer.

About this clone: A much bigger clone sits one base away, suggesting this may be a read error. This CDR3 is also generated by other DNA sequences in the sample. The CDR3 protein is CASSFDQETQYF. CDR3 nucleotides: TGTGCCAGCAGCTTTGACCAAGAGACCCAGTACTTC. This sequence joins TRBV7-2 and TRBJ2-5, with D uncertain. The V gene's germline CDR1 is SGHTA and CDR2 FQGNSA. This CDR3 spans 12 amino acids. V lost 3 bases and J lost 0, with 2 bases in between.

This chain joins TRBV4-3 and TRBJ1-1, with a tentative D call TRBD1 (5 bases). Germline values: CDR1 LGHNA, CDR2 YSLEER. This CDR3 region has 15 residues. V dropped 0 bases and J dropped 6 bases, with 14 bases sitting between them. CDR3 bases: TGCGCCAGCAGCCAAGATCTCCGGGACCCCGCTGAAGCTTTCTTT. It encodes CASSQDLRDPAEAFF.

This chain joins TRBV29-1 and TRBJ2-1; 7 positions match TRBD2. Germline loops: CDR1 SQVTM, CDR2 ANQGSEA. The CDR3 loop spans 14 amino acids. V lost 1 base to trimming and J lost 6 bases; unmatched junction nucleotides: 6. As DNA, the CDR3 is TGCAGCGTTGAAGTTAGCGGGCAGCCCAATGAGCAGTTCTTC. Protein: CSVEVSGQPNEQFF.

The CDR3 sequence: CASMRRGNQPQHF. For the CDR3, the DNA is TGTGCCAGCATGAGGAGGGGCAATCAGCCCCAGCATTTT. The chain recombines TRBV2 with TRBJ1-5; D remains ambiguous. Trimming cost V 7 bases and J 2 bases, with 9 bases left between them. Per the germline V gene, CDR1 is SNHLY and CDR2 is FYNNEI. The CDR3 consists of 13 residues.

The chain recombines TRBV5-4 with TRBJ1-2, with 8 bases lining up with TRBD1. CDR1 and CDR2 from the germline V gene are SGHNT and YYREEE (reference sequence). After removal of 4 bases from V and 8 bases from J, the junction contained 10 bases not matched to a gene. The CDR3 sequence is 14 residues long. The CDR3 DNA is TGTGCCAGCAGCGCTTACGGGACAGGTAAAGGCTACACCTTC. This encodes CASSAYGTGKGYTF.

The J gene is TRBJ1-4, the V gene TRBV10-2, with D maybe TRBD1 (5 bases). CDR1 is WSHSY and CDR2 is SAAADI in the germline V gene. V gave up 0 bases and J gave up 8 bases, with 7 bases separating them. The CDR3 covers 13 residues. The CDR3 spells CASSESRTEKLFF. In nucleotides, the CDR3 is TGCGCCAGCAGTGAGTCGAGGACAGAAAAACTGTTTTTT.

The V and J genes are TRBV28 and TRBJ2-7; TRBD1 matches 9 bases. V lost 6 bases to trimming and J lost 4 bases; unmatched junction nucleotides: 10. This CDR3 comprises 15 residues. CDR1 is MDHEN, CDR2 SYDVKM, per germline. This chain's CDR3 is CASSPTGTGNYEQYF. CDR3 bases: TGTGCCAGCAGCCCAACTGGGACAGGGAATTACGAGCAGTACTTC.

This sequence joins TRBV5-1 and TRBJ2-3; 12 bases are shared with TRBD2. The germline CDR1 and CDR2 sequences are SGHRS and YFSETQ. J was trimmed by 2 bases and V by 5 bases; bases with no gene match: 3. There are 15 residues in the CDR3. The CDR3: CASSRTSGNTDTQYF. The CDR3 DNA reads TGCGCCAGCAGTCGGACTAGCGGGAACACAGATACGCAGTATTTT.

The rearrangement joins TRBV5-4 to TRBJ2-1; D is undetermined. The CDR3 covers 11 residues. V shed 4 bases and J shed 10 bases, with 9 bases lying between them. Germline values: CDR1 SGHNT, CDR2 YYREEE (reference sequence). CDR3 sequence (DNA): TGTGCCAGCAGCAATGAGGCGGAGCAGTTCTTC. Its translation: CASSNEAEQFF.